Sequencing of this T cell receptor beta chain was carried out in a study of post-analysis software for immune sequencing data. Across the whole study: Clinical courses comprised relapsing-remitting, secondary progressive and progressive-relapsing multiple sclerosis. General study points: Roughly 5 TRBV segments (TRBV5-6, TRBV5-1 and TRBV20-1 among them) occurred more frequently in patients than in controls. Controls showed significantly higher normalized Chao1 diversity than did multiple sclerosis patients.

As regards this clonotype: The antigen remains undetermined. Mismatch with germline at one junction end may stem from a read error.

Unique molecular identifiers were present in the TCR beta cDNA libraries. Some 500,000 cDNA molecules were recovered from an input of about 0.9 to 11 million T cells. A single record per CDR3 protein comes from TCRdb applying MiXCR to the PCR reads. Of more than 450,000 distinct CDR3 sequences listed, 34% are singletons. The germline CDR1 and CDR2 sequences are SGHTA and FQGNSA. The CDR3 totals 18 residues. This rearrangement joins TRBV7-2 to TRBJ1-5; 8 bases align to TRBD1. The sequencing sample was made of blood. The TCR originated in a girl aged 2 to 17 with multiple sclerosis. The CDR3 bases are TGTGCCAACAGCTCGGCGGGACAGGTCAACCTACGCCCTCAGCCCCAGCATTTT. Its protein is CANSSAGQVNLRPQPQHF.